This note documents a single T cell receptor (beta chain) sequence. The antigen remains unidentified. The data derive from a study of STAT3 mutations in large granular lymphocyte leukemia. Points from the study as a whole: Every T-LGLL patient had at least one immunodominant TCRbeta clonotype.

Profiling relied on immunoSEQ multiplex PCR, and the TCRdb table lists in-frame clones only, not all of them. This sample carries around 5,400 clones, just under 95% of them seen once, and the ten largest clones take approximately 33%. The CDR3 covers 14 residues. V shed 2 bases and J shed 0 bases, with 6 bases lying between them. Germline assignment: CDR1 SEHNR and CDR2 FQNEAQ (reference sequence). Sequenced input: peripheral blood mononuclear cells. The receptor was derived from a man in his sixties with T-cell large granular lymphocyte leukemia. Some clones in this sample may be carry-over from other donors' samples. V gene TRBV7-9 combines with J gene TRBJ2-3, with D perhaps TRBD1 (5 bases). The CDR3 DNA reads TGTGCCAGCAGCTTACGACAGAGCACAGATACGCAGTATTTT. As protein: CASSLRQSTDTQYF.